Given below is one T cell receptor (beta chain) in context. What it binds is not known. The data were taken from a study of beta chain features in type 1 diabetes. The V segment lost 6 bases and the J segment 0 bases; nucleotides outside the gene matches: 4. The CDR3 spans 15 residues. Germline V gene lookup returns CDR1 SNHLY and CDR2 FYNNEI. Regarding the study as a whole: The study found that naive, central memory and Treg TCRB repertoires appeared more similar in patients than in healthy donors. For Type 1 diabetes patients, all four CD4+ subsets carried TCRB CDR3s that were moderately but significantly shorter.

What was sequenced were expressed TCRB transcripts, since all of the isolated RNA had been reverse transcribed. TCRdb keeps only in-frame clones here, not all; method: immunoSEQ multiplex PCR. The repertoire consists of 250,000 to 300,000 clones, with roughly an eighth occurring once and the leading ten covering around 0.016%. The chain links TRBV2 to TRBJ1-5, with 8 bases that match TRBD1. The sample was naive CD4+ T cells from blood. This TCR was recovered from a man aged 25-45 years with type 1 diabetes. The CDR3 bases are TGTGCCAGCAGGGACAGGGTCGGTAGCAATCAGCCCCAGCATTTT. Its translation is CASRDRVGSNQPQHF.